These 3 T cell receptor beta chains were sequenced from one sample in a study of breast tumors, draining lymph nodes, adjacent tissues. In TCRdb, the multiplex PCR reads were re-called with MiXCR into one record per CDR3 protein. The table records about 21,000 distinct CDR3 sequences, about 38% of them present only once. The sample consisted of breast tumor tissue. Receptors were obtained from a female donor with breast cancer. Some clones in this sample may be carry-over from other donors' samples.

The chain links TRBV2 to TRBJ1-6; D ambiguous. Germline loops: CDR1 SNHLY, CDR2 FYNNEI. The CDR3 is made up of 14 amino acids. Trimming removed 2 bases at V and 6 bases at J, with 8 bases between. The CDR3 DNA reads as TGTGCCAGCAGTGAACAGTCTACTAATTCACCCCTCCACTTT. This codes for CASSEQSTNSPLHF.

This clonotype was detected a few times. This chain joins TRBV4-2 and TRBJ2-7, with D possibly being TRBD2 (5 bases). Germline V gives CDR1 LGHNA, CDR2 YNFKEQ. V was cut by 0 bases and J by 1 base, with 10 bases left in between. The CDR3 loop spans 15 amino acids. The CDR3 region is CASSQDAGKSYEQYF. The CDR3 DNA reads TGTGCCAGCAGCCAAGACGCGGGCAAGTCCTACGAGCAGTACTTC.

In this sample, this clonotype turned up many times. CDR3 coding DNA: TGTGCCAGCAGACTAGCGGGAGTGGAAGAGCAGTACTTC. This encodes CASRLAGVEEQYF. The gene calls are TRBV11-2 and TRBJ2-7, with 11 bases aligning to TRBD2. This CDR3 has 13 residues. Germline trimming cut 6 bases from V and 7 bases from J; bases unmatched to any gene: 5. From germline, CDR1 is SGHAT and CDR2 FQNNGV.